The 24 T cell receptor beta chains in this list originate from one sample, sequenced in a study of cytomegalovirus exposure and HLA in healthy donors. Primers included in the PCR were 60 Vbeta and 13 Jbeta primers. The repertoire was sequenced with immunoSEQ multiplex PCR; TCRdb's copy has only in-frame clones and lacks some. The sample includes around 150,000 clones, 60% to 80% of them seen just once. Material for sequencing was PBMCs. The receptors were sampled from a woman in her twenties or thirties in good health and CMV-seronegative.

This sequence joins TRBV6-6 and TRBJ2-5, with a possible D match to TRBD2 (6 bases). With 10 bases removed from V and 1 base from J, the gap between germline ends came to 13 bases. CDR3 length: 13 amino acids. Germline CDR1 and CDR2: MNHNY and SVGAGI (reference sequence). The CDR3 sequence: CATFRGFQETQYF. The CDR3 DNA sequence: TGTGCCACCTTCCGGGGGTTCCAAGAGACCCAGTACTTC.

V gene TRBV7-2 combines with J gene TRBJ2-5; D ambiguous. CDR3 length: 12 residues. Germline lookup yields CDR1 SGHTA and CDR2 FQGNSA. The V and J ends lost 4 bases and 5 bases respectively, with 8 bases between them. The CDR3 DNA reads TGTGCCAGCAGCTCTCGCGTGGAGACCCAGTACTTC. This translates into CASSSRVETQYF.

The chain links TRBV7-8 to TRBJ2-7; TRBD2 is a possible D gene (6 bases). V lost 5 bases, J lost 3 bases, and 14 bases lay in between. Germline V gene data show CDR1 as SGHVS and CDR2 as FQNEAQ. The length of the CDR3 is 14 residues. The CDR3 spells CASSVGLEVYEQYF. CDR3 nucleotides: TGTGCCAGCAGCGTGGGACTGGAGGTCTACGAGCAGTACTTC.

The genes are TRBV29-1 and TRBJ2-1, with TRBD2 matching 8 bases. Germline V gives CDR1 SQVTM, CDR2 ANQGSEA. The V segment lost 3 bases and the J segment 6 bases; nucleotides outside the gene matches: 10. The CDR3 contains 15 residues. This CDR3 reads CSVDLPSGGTNEQFF. CDR3 DNA sequence: TGCAGCGTTGACCTCCCAAGCGGGGGTACCAATGAGCAGTTCTTC.

The rearrangement joins TRBV5-1 to TRBJ1-1; 9 nucleotides match TRBD1. This CDR3 has 15 residues. Trimming cost V 4 bases and J 0 bases; bases outside gene matches: 4. Germline CDR1 reads SGHRS; CDR2 reads YFSETQ. CDR3 coding DNA: TGCGCCAGCAGCGCGGACAGGGGATTGAACACTGAAGCTTTCTTT. Translation gives CASSADRGLNTEAFF.

A few counts support this clone. This chain connects TRBV5-1 to TRBJ2-3, with D possibly TRBD2 on 7 matching bases. The CDR3 contains 15 residues. Germline V gives CDR1 SGHRS, CDR2 YFSETQ. V was clipped by 4 bases and J by 0 bases, with 12 bases between them. The CDR3, as DNA: TGCGCCAGCAGCGGGCGGGGGCCTAGCACAGATACGCAGTATTTT. It is translated as CASSGRGPSTDTQYF.

The rearrangement links TRBV9 to TRBJ1-1, with D hard to call. V lost 4 bases to trimming and J lost 0 bases, with 13 bases between them. The CDR3 is made up of 15 amino acids. From germline, CDR1 is SGDLS and CDR2 YYNGEE. The CDR3 region is CASSPRRSLNTEAFF. CDR3 DNA sequence: TGTGCCAGCAGCCCCCGGCGGTCACTGAACACTGAAGCTTTCTTT.

The chain combines TRBV12-5 with TRBJ1-3; a possible D gene is TRBD1 (5 bases). The V end was cut by 5 bases, the J end by 9 bases, with 11 bases between. The CDR3 is 12 residues long. CDR1 and CDR2 from the germline V gene are LGHNT and FRNRAP. The CDR3 loop reads CASGPVQGTIYF. CDR3 sequence (DNA): TGTGCTAGTGGTCCTGTGCAGGGCACCATATATTTT.

This clone was counted at least ten times. The chain has TRBV19 and TRBJ1-5; possible D gene TRBD1, 6 bases. The V end lost 6 bases, the J end lost 0 bases, and 9 bases lay between the germline ends. The CDR3 is 14 residues long. Germline V CDR1 and CDR2: LNHDA, SQIVND (reference sequence). CDR3 residues: CASRRTVSNQPQHF. The CDR3, as DNA: TGTGCCAGTAGACGGACAGTTAGCAATCAGCCCCAGCATTTT.

In DNA, the CDR3 is TGTGCCAGTAGTATAGTGGGACAGGGCCTGAACACTGAAGCTTTCTTT. Its protein is CASSIVGQGLNTEAFF. The J gene is TRBJ1-1, the V gene TRBV19, with 9 bases that match TRBD1. The CDR3 is 16 residues long. Germline lookup yields CDR1 LNHDA and CDR2 SQIVND (reference sequence). Trimming removed 1 base from V and 0 bases from J; junction bases left unmatched: 3.

V and J are TRBV6-5 and TRBJ1-1, with TRBD1 identical over 9 bases. CDR3 length: 14 residues. Losses at the gene ends were 6 bases for V and 2 bases for J; bases not matched to a gene: 4. CDR1 is MNHEY and CDR2 is SVGAGI in the germline V gene. The CDR3 protein is CASRRTGDNTEAFF. In DNA, the CDR3 is TGTGCCAGCAGAAGGACAGGGGACAACACTGAAGCTTTCTTT.

This clone was detected once. The gene calls are TRBV30 and TRBJ2-2; 8 bases are a match to TRBD2. The CDR3 covers 14 residues. J was trimmed by 3 bases and V by 4 bases; bases with no gene match: 4. From germline, CDR1 is GTSNPN and CDR2 SVGIG (reference sequence). Written as DNA, the CDR3 is TGTGCCTGGATTAGGCGGGGGGACACCGGGGAGCTGTTTTTT. This translates into CAWIRRGDTGELFF. The full variable domain, its missing parts supplied by reference TRBV30 and TRBJ2-2, is SQTIHQWPATLVQPVGSPLSLECTVEGTSNPNLYWYRQAAGRGLQLLFYSVGIGQISSEVPQNLSASRPQDRQFILSSKKLLLSDSGFYLCAWIRRGDTGELFFGEGSRLTVL.

This chain uses TRBV21-1 with TRBJ1-2; the table calls TRBD1, which could not be checked here. TRBV21-1 is classified as a pseudogene. The CDR3 consists of 15 residues. Written as DNA, the CDR3 is TGTGCCAGCAGCATTCGGACAGGGAGAATGCGAGGCTACACCTTC. This gives the protein CASSIRTGRMRGYTF.

In DNA, the CDR3 is TGTGCCAGCAGCCTCAATAGCGGGGGTAGCACAGATACGCAGTATTTT. Encoded protein: CASSLNSGGSTDTQYF. The chain employs TRBV7-6 and TRBJ2-3; 9 nucleotides align to TRBD2. The CDR3 has 16 residues. V lost 5 bases to trimming and J lost 0 bases; unmatched junction nucleotides: 6. Germline-derived CDR1 and CDR2 are SGHVS and FNYEAQ.

This clone was recorded once. Other nucleotide sequences in the sample specify the same CDR3. Here the CDR3 reads CASSLTGTDTQYF. CDR3 sequence (DNA): TGTGCCAGCAGCTTGACAGGCACAGATACGCAGTATTTT. The V and J genes are TRBV7-3 and TRBJ2-3, with D possibly being TRBD1 (5 bases). CDR3 size: 13 residues. CDR1 is SGHTA, CDR2 FQGTGA, per germline. Trimming pared 3 bases from V and 1 base from J, leaving 5 bases between.

The CDR3 here is CASSLEASGVNEQFF. In DNA form, the CDR3 reads TGCGCCAGCAGCTTGGAAGCTAGCGGGGTCAATGAGCAGTTCTTC. V usage is TRBV5-1 and J usage is TRBJ2-1; 9 bases fit TRBD2. The CDR3 is 15 residues long. Trimming at V came to 0 bases and at J to 6 bases, leaving 4 bases not matched to a gene. Germline CDR1 SGHRS, CDR2 YFSETQ.

This chain links TRBV29-1 with TRBJ1-2; D ambiguous. The CDR3 is 11 residues long. CDR1 is SQVTM and CDR2 is ANQGSEA in the germline V gene. V lost 4 bases to trimming and J lost 5 bases, with 8 bases between them. The CDR3 loop reads CSVVAAYGYTF. Written as DNA, the CDR3 is TGCAGCGTTGTGGCAGCGTATGGCTACACCTTC.

J is TRBJ1-1 and V is TRBV5-1, with TRBD1 identical over 10 bases. CDR3 length: 15 residues. Per germline, CDR1 SGHRS and CDR2 YFSETQ. V was clipped by 4 bases and J by 3 bases; unmatched bases: 6. CDR3 residues: CASSERTGGDTEAFF. For the CDR3, the DNA is TGCGCCAGCAGCGAACGGACAGGGGGGGACACTGAAGCTTTCTTT. Together with reference TRBV5-1 and TRBJ1-1, the CDR3 gives the full variable domain: KAGVTQTPRYLIKTRGQQVTLSCSPISGHRSVSWYQQTPGQGLQFLFEYFSETQRNKGNFPGRFSGRQFSNSRSEMNVSTLELGDSALYLCASSERTGGDTEAFFGQGTRLTVV.

This chain joins TRBV5-4 and TRBJ2-7; weak D call: TRBD1 (5 bases). Germline CDR1 reads SGHNT; CDR2 reads YYREEE (reference sequence). Trimming pared 4 bases from V and 10 bases from J, leaving 18 bases between. The length of the CDR3 is 13 residues. CDR3 DNA: TGTGCCAGCAGCCCGGAGACAGCCTCGGTCCAGTACTTC. Translated, it gives CASSPETASVQYF.

This chain uses TRBV11-2 with TRBJ1-2; TRBD1 matches at 8 bases. The germline V gene has CDR1 SGHAT and CDR2 FQNNGV. The CDR3 length is 16 residues. The V gene end was trimmed by 0 bases and the J gene end by 4 bases; junction bases not matched to a gene: 7. Written as DNA, the CDR3 is TGTGCCAGCAGCTTAGATCGCGGACAGGGCGCCTATGGCTACACCTTC. Its protein product is CASSLDRGQGAYGYTF. Supplemented by reference TRBV11-2 and TRBJ1-2, the full variable domain reads EAGVAQSPRYKIIEKRQSVAFWCNPISGHATLYWYQQILGQGPKLLIQFQNNGVVDDSQLPKDRFSAERLKGVDSTLKIQPAKLEDSAVYLCASSLDRGQGAYGYTFGSGTRLTVV.

The chain carries TRBV6-1 and TRBJ1-1; 7 nucleotides agree with TRBD1. With 6 bases clipped from V and 5 bases from J, the junction kept 6 bases outside the gene matches. The CDR3 covers 13 residues. Looked up from germline, CDR1 is MNHNS and CDR2 is SASEGT. CDR3 residues: CASRMTGQTEAFF. The CDR3 DNA reads as TGTGCCAGCAGGATGACAGGGCAAACTGAAGCTTTCTTT.

This clone was observed a single time. The J gene is TRBJ1-6, the V gene TRBV7-8, with 9 bases that match TRBD1. Losses at the gene ends were 4 bases for V and 8 bases for J; bases not matched to a gene: 12. Germline CDR1 is SGHVS and CDR2 is FQNEAQ. CDR3 length: 17 residues. The CDR3, as DNA: TGTGCCAGCAGCTCAAACACAGGGGGCGCGAACGATTCACCCCTCCACTTT. This translates into CASSSNTGGANDSPLHF.

The J gene is TRBJ1-1, the V gene TRBV2, with 7 bases that match TRBD1. V trimming: 10 bases; J trimming: 0 bases; junction bases outside the gene matches: 17. The CDR3 runs to 17 residues. CDR1 SNHLY and CDR2 FYNNEI come from the germline V gene. The CDR3 DNA follows: TGTGCCACATATTACACTAGGGACAGACTGATGAACACTGAAGCTTTCTTT. Amino acids: CATYYTRDRLMNTEAFF.

This clone has a handful of counts. The chain has TRBV9 and TRBJ2-2; maybe TRBD2 (5 bases). From germline, CDR1 is SGDLS and CDR2 YYNGEE. V was shortened by 0 bases and J by 1 base, with 7 bases between the two germline ends. The CDR3 extends over 15 amino acids. CDR3 nucleotides: TGTGCCAGCAGCGTAGCGGCGGGGAACACCGGGGAGCTGTTTTTT. The encoded protein is CASSVAAGNTGELFF. The whole variable domain, filled in from reference TRBV9 and TRBJ2-2, reads DSGVTQTPKHLITATGQRVTLRCSPRSGDLSVYWYQQSLDQGLQFLIQYYNGEERAKGNILERFSAQQFPDLHSELNLSSLELGDSALYFCASSVAAGNTGELFFGEGSRLTVL.